A single sample gave rise to the 25 T cell receptor beta chains below, sequenced in a study of patients and donors after allogeneic stem cell transplantation. TCRdb re-derived calls from the RT-PCR reads in MiXCR, one entry per CDR3 protein. The sample records under 200,000 distinct CDR3 sequences, 20% to 25% being singletons. What was sequenced was blood, either unsorted or a sorted T cell fraction (not recorded which). The receptors originated from a human donor who was either an allogeneic HSCT recipient or a stem cell or donor lymphocyte infusion donor (not recorded which). It is not recorded whose cells these are; they may come from a transplant donor.

CDR3 sequence reads: CASSLIREGEKLFF. The CDR3 coding sequence is TGTGCCAGCAGTTTGATAAGGGAGGGTGAAAAACTGTTTTTT. This chain uses TRBV12-3 or TRBV12-4 with TRBJ1-4; D is unclear. V lost 3 bases and J 7 bases, leaving 12 bases between the germline ends. The CDR3 spans 14 residues.

The chain links TRBV5-1 to TRBJ2-1; perhaps TRBD1 as D (5 bases). Trimming removed 2 bases at V and 6 bases at J, with 12 bases between. Germline values: CDR1 SGHRS, CDR2 YFSETQ. CDR3 length: 14 residues. CDR3 in DNA: TGCGCCAGCAGCTTCAGGGTTAGCCCCAATGAGCAGTTCTTC. Its translation: CASSFRVSPNEQFF.

In this sample, this clonotype turned up a few times. The chain joins TRBV30 to TRBJ1-2; 8 nucleotides align to TRBD1. The germline V gene has CDR1 GTSNPN and CDR2 SVGIG (reference sequence). Trimming cost V 2 bases and J 5 bases; bases outside gene matches: 10. This CDR3 region has 15 residues. Here the CDR3 reads CAWSSQGQGHYGYTF. In nucleotides, the CDR3 is TGTGCCTGGAGTTCGCAAGGACAGGGCCATTATGGCTACACCTTC.

The CDR3 spells CASSSRESGMGEQYF. The CDR3 nucleotides are TGTGCCAGCAGTAGCCGTGAGAGCGGGATGGGGGAGCAGTACTTC. The rearrangement joins TRBV6-2 or TRBV6-3 to TRBJ2-7, with TRBD2 identical over 7 bases. The length of the CDR3 is 15 residues. V gave up 5 bases and J gave up 7 bases; unmatched junction bases: 14. Germline loops: CDR1 MNHEY, CDR2 SVGEGT.

This clonotype was found many times. The chain links TRBV7-9 to TRBJ1-5; a weak D match, TRBD1 (6 bases). Germline CDR1 SEHNR, CDR2 FQNEAQ (reference sequence). The ends were cut back, 4 bases at V and 3 bases at J, with 10 bases in the middle. This CDR3 is 14 amino acids long. The CDR3 DNA reads TGTGCCAGCAGCTCACAGGGAGTCAATCAGCCCCAGCATTTT. This gives the protein CASSSQGVNQPQHF.

This chain joins TRBV12-3 or TRBV12-4 and TRBJ1-1; tentative D call: TRBD1 (5 bases). The V and J ends lost 3 bases and 6 bases respectively, with 14 bases between them. The CDR3 length is 14 residues. CDR3 residues: CASSLEGGTPEAFF. The CDR3 DNA sequence: TGTGCCAGCAGTTTGGAGGGAGGGACCCCTGAAGCTTTCTTT.

The chain joins TRBV5-1 to TRBJ2-4; 9 bases map to TRBD1. The junction had 17 bases not matched to a gene; V was cut back by 1 base and J by 9 bases. The length of the CDR3 is 18 residues. Germline CDR1 is SGHRS and CDR2 is YFSETQ. The CDR3 sequence is CASSLLSGQGNGYGIQYF. CDR3 sequence (DNA): TGCGCCAGCAGCTTGTTGTCCGGACAGGGGAATGGATATGGCATTCAGTACTTC.

Only a few counts were recorded for this clonotype. V usage is TRBV27 and J usage is TRBJ2-2; D is perhaps TRBD1 (5 bases). The V end lost 1 base, the J end lost 1 base, and 10 bases lay between the germline ends. The germline CDR1 and CDR2 sequences are MNHEY and SMNVEV (reference sequence). This CDR3 contains 16 residues. CDR3 DNA sequence: TGTGCCAGCAGTTTATACGGACACCGGAACACCGGGGAGCTGTTTTTT. This codes for CASSLYGHRNTGELFF.

This clonotype was detected ten times or more. The chain joins TRBV12-3 or TRBV12-4 to TRBJ1-1; D is unclear. CDR3 size: 14 residues. V shed 3 bases and J shed 3 bases, with 11 bases lying between them. The CDR3 loop is CASSFDPGYTEAFF. DNA of the CDR3: TGTGCCAGCAGTTTCGATCCCGGGTACACTGAAGCTTTCTTT.

This clonotype was seen more than once but under ten times. The rearrangement uses TRBV7-9 and TRBJ1-2, with D possibly TRBD1 on 5 matching bases. This CDR3 is 14 amino acids long. CDR1 SEHNR and CDR2 FQNEAQ come from the germline V gene (reference sequence). The V and J ends lost 7 bases and 1 base respectively, with 13 bases between them. The CDR3, as DNA: TGTGCCAGCAACCGTTACAGGTTTAACTATGGCTACACCTTC. As protein: CASNRYRFNYGYTF.

J is TRBJ1-1 and V is TRBV7-9; a weak D match, TRBD1 (5 bases). The length of the CDR3 is 13 residues. Deletions cut 2 bases from V and 7 bases from J, with 11 bases between. Looked up from germline, CDR1 is SEHNR and CDR2 is FQNEAQ (reference sequence). CDR3 DNA sequence: TGTGCCAGCAGCTTATGGGGCGCCGGTGAAGCTTTCTTT. Translated: CASSLWGAGEAFF.

This chain connects TRBV5-6 to TRBJ2-7; 7 positions agree with TRBD1. Germline trimming cut 4 bases from V and 3 bases from J; bases unmatched to any gene: 7. The CDR3 is 14 amino acids. Germline loops: CDR1 SGHDT, CDR2 YYEEEE. CDR3 amino acids: CASSQTGSDYEQYF. The DNA for the CDR3 is TGTGCCAGCAGCCAGACAGGGAGCGACTACGAGCAGTACTTC.

The chain carries TRBV10-3 and TRBJ2-3, with D perhaps TRBD1 (7 bases). Trimming left V 4 bases short and J 2 bases short, with 13 bases between. In germline, CDR1 is ENHRY, CDR2 SYGVKD. CDR3 length: 15 amino acids. The DNA of the CDR3 is TGTGCCATCAGTGGCCCAGGGGGGAACACAGATACGCAGTATTTT. This codes for CAISGPGGNTDTQYF.

This clonotype has more than one count but fewer than ten. This rearrangement joins TRBV20-1 to TRBJ1-1, with 8 bases lining up with TRBD1. Germline V lookup: CDR1 DFQATT, CDR2 SNEGSKA (reference sequence). The V segment lost 3 bases and the J segment 10 bases; nucleotides outside the gene matches: 7. This CDR3 contains 12 residues. CDR3: CSASKGQGTAFF. The CDR3 DNA reads TGCAGTGCTAGCAAAGGACAGGGCACAGCTTTCTTT.

This rearrangement joins TRBV24-1 to TRBJ1-1; unclear D gene. This CDR3 spans 12 amino acids. Germline V lookup: CDR1 KGHDR, CDR2 SFDVKD. V lost 2 bases and J lost 9, with 9 bases in between. CDR3 coding DNA: TGTGCCACCAGTGATTCTTCCCAGCAAGCTTTCTTT. Encoded protein: CATSDSSQQAFF.

The chain employs TRBV20-1 and TRBJ2-3, with D possibly being TRBD1 (6 bases). The CDR3 extends over 17 amino acids. The V gene lost 1 base and the J gene lost 0 bases, with 17 bases spanning the gap. The germline gives CDR1 DFQATT, CDR2 SNEGSKA (reference sequence). CDR3 sequence: CSARGSLGDRSTDTQYF. The CDR3 DNA sequence: TGCAGTGCTAGAGGGTCTTTGGGCGACAGGAGCACAGATACGCAGTATTTT.

This clonotype came up a few times. The chain couples TRBV6-5 to TRBJ2-1; 12 bases are shared with TRBD2. The V gene end was trimmed by 6 bases and the J gene end by 10 bases; junction bases not matched to a gene: 10. CDR1 is MNHEY and CDR2 is SVGAGI in the germline V gene. The CDR3 spans 15 residues. CDR3 loop: CASRHTSGGNREQFF. The CDR3 DNA follows: TGTGCCAGCAGGCACACTAGCGGGGGGAACAGGGAGCAGTTCTTC.

This clonotype occurred a few times. This rearrangement joins TRBV9 to TRBJ2-7; perhaps TRBD1 as D (5 bases). The CDR3 length is 14 residues. Per germline, CDR1 SGDLS and CDR2 YYNGEE. The germline V and J ends were trimmed by 4 bases and 3 bases, with 14 bases remaining between them. The CDR3 reads CASSLRARDYEQYF. The CDR3 DNA reads as TGTGCCAGCAGCCTTAGGGCCAGGGACTACGAGCAGTACTTC.

This clonotype was detected many times. J is TRBJ1-1 and V is TRBV12-3 or TRBV12-4; D might be TRBD1 (6 bases). Deletions cut 0 bases from V and 4 bases from J, with 9 bases between. The CDR3 length is 14 residues. This CDR3 is CASSLAGGGTEAFF. The CDR3 DNA is TGTGCCAGCAGTTTAGCGGGAGGGGGCACTGAAGCTTTCTTT.

The genes are TRBV12-3 or TRBV12-4 and TRBJ2-1, with D possibly TRBD2 on 5 matching bases. This CDR3 region has 12 residues. V was clipped by 6 bases and J by 9 bases, with 12 bases between them. The CDR3 here is CASRTGVGEQFF. The CDR3 coding sequence is TGTGCCAGCAGAACCGGGGTTGGTGAGCAGTTCTTC.

This clonotype turned up a few times. The chain links TRBV20-1 to TRBJ1-1; TRBD1 agrees at 9 bases. V was clipped by 4 bases and J by 3 bases; unmatched bases: 3. The CDR3 covers 13 residues. Germline CDR1 is DFQATT and CDR2 is SNEGSKA (reference sequence). CDR3 sequence (DNA): TGCAGTGCTAACAGGGGGCGCGACACTGAAGCTTTCTTT. It translates to CSANRGRDTEAFF.

The chain combines TRBV6-6 with TRBJ2-7; no definite D call. Trimming pared 2 bases from V and 0 bases from J, leaving 8 bases between. CDR1 and CDR2 from the germline V gene are MNHNY and SVGAGI (reference sequence). This CDR3 spans 14 amino acids. The CDR3 bases are TGTGCCAGCAGTTACCGGATGAGCTCCTACGAGCAGTACTTC. Protein: CASSYRMSSYEQYF.

In its sample, this clonotype was seen many times. The rearrangement links TRBV29-1 to TRBJ1-5; D not resolved. The CDR3 covers 12 residues. V was cut by 4 bases and J by 4 bases, with 8 bases left in between. The germline gives CDR1 SQVTM, CDR2 ANQGSEA. CDR3 residues: CSVVEGNQPQHF. CDR3 nucleotides: TGCAGCGTTGTAGAGGGTAATCAGCCCCAGCATTTT.

This chain joins TRBV5-1 and TRBJ2-1; D uncertain. V was shortened by 0 bases and J by 4 bases, with 14 bases between the two germline ends. The CDR3 has 16 amino acids. The germline V gene encodes CDR1 SGHRS and CDR2 YFSETQ. In DNA form, the CDR3 reads TGCGCCAGCAGCTTGGCGGCAGGTATGACGTACAATGAGCAGTTCTTC. Amino acids: CASSLAAGMTYNEQFF.

In this sample, this clonotype turned up a few times. The genes are TRBV2 and TRBJ1-4; 8 positions agree with TRBD1. V lost 6 bases to trimming and J lost 8 bases; unmatched junction nucleotides: 17. The CDR3 is 17 amino acids. Germline loops: CDR1 SNHLY, CDR2 FYNNEI. DNA of the CDR3: TGTGCCAGCAGAGCCTCGAGGACAGGGCTGGTTTGGGAAAAACTGTTTTTT. This encodes CASRASRTGLVWEKLFF. The variable domain in full, completed from reference TRBV2 and TRBJ1-4, reads EPEVTQTPSHQVTQMGQEVILRCVPISNHLYFYWYRQILGQKVEFLVSFYNNEISEKSEIFDDQFSVERPDGSNFTLKIRSTKLEDSAMYFCASRASRTGLVWEKLFFGSGTQLSVL.